What follows is one T cell receptor beta chain and its context. This clone was detected only once. There is no known antigen for this receptor. No clone much larger than this one lies a single base away; base qualities are absent. Enrolling through a virtual design, the prospective study's participants ranged in age from about 18 to 100 years and lived across roughly 24 United States geographic areas. In the prospective study, participants were assigned to cohorts based on the clinical history participants reported in a screening survey and a study questionnaire. Exposed participants had been in contact with someone with a PCR-confirmed or clinician-diagnosed COVID-19 case within 2 weeks of study entry. In the prospective study, whole blood, serum and a nasopharyngeal or oropharyngeal swab were collected from each participant by mobile phlebotomists. Over a roughly 2-month period, participants in the prospective study had the option of providing additional blood draws and questionnaires. Prospective study blood samples were shipped either frozen or at room temperature before DNA extraction.

TCRbeta CDR3 regions were amplified from genomic DNA by means of the immunoSEQ Assay, a bias-controlled multiplex PCR. Per the original workflow: The number of nucleated cells in each sample was estimated by amplification of reference gene primers within the assay. To quantify the absolute abundance of each unique TCRbeta CDR3 rearrangement, sequence reads were collapsed and filtered. For each sample, productive Simpson clonality was calculated as the square root of Simpson's diversity index across productive rearrangements. The table was pulled from immuneACCESS by TCRdb, which kept in-frame rearrangements only. Such tables lose some clones; where checked, under half of the loss comes from unresolved V genes, and the rest has no known cause. For V, J and clone size, that table is used; D and trimming come from the DNA. Across this sample there are some 340,000 clones, with 90% seen only once. Roughly 3.9% of the sample is taken by the ten largest.

V gives up 0 bases and J gives up 3 bases, and the segment between their germline ends measures 10 bases. From its cysteine to its phenylalanine, the CDR3 spans 14 amino acids. Only the CDR3 region is kept as DNA, spanning 42 bases read in frame from base 1. In the germline V gene, CDR1 corresponds to SGHRS and CDR2 to YFSETQ. The data belong to a study of blood T cell repertoires in COVID-19 (TCRdb year 2020). Context from the whole study: Samples covering the acute and convalescent phases of COVID-19 were provided by collaborators in the United States, Italy and Spain. The material from the prospective study consisted of cDNA or gDNA derived from T cells, B-cell-depleted T cells, or PBMCs. Deeply sampled blood TCRbeta repertoires from subjects exposed to, actively infected with, or recovered from COVID-19 were included in the dataset. The repertoires were released in a freely available public database meant as a resource for research on the immune response to SARS-CoV-2. The samples were drawn from the first 160 participants of the ongoing ImmuneRACE study and from 1,254 subjects provided by 6 global collaborators. The sample metadata nearly always contained a de-identified subject ID, COVID-19 status, age in years and sex. Where available, HLA class I and class II types were taken from metadata supplied by the sample provider and were not determined by assay-based typing. Overall study outcomes, separate from this receptor: The amount of clinical and demographic metadata varied by source and participant and was provided uncurated.

Sequenced input: PBMCs or T cells enriched from blood (not recorded which). The TCR comes from a woman aged 25 to 39 who had been exposed to COVID-19. The V gene is TRBV5-1 and the J gene is TRBJ2-7; TRBD1 is perhaps the D gene, given 6 matching bases. The DNA sequence is as follows: TGCGCCAGCAGCTTGGAGCCAGGGGTCTACGAGCAGTACTTC. The resulting protein is CASSLEPGVYEQYF.